These 10 T cell receptor beta chains were all obtained from the same sample, sequenced in a study of beta chain features in type 1 diabetes. TCRB transcripts that were expressed got sequenced, as all of the isolated RNA had been reverse transcribed. TCRdb's copy holds only in-frame clones and misses some; the assay was immunoSEQ multiplex PCR. Of roughly 370,000 clones in the sample, more than 11% were seen once. Sequencing used naive CD4+ T cells from blood. These receptors were obtained from a man aged 25-45 years in good health.

The sample holds a few counts of this clone. This chain connects TRBV5-1 to TRBJ2-1; no clear D gene. Germline V gives CDR1 SGHRS, CDR2 YFSETQ. CDR3 length equals 16 residues. V lost 0 bases, J lost 4 bases, and 14 bases lay in between. CDR3 coding DNA: TGCGCCAGCAGCTTGGGCCCTCCTGGGCTTTACAATGAGCAGTTCTTC. Protein: CASSLGPPGLYNEQFF.

The chain uses TRBV10-3 and TRBJ2-3; 12 positions agree with TRBD2. The germline CDR1 and CDR2 sequences are ENHRY and SYGVKD. The trim removed 6 bases at V and 3 bases at J, leaving 4 bases unmatched. The CDR3 totals 15 residues. The CDR3 region is CAIRPGTSGTDTQYF. The CDR3 bases are TGTGCCATCAGGCCCGGGACTAGCGGGACAGATACGCAGTATTTT.

This clone was counted between two and nine times. Other DNA sequences in this sample translate to the same CDR3. Here the CDR3 reads CASSLWGEETQYF. The DNA of the CDR3 is TGTGCCAGCAGCTTATGGGGGGAAGAGACCCAGTACTTC. The chain has TRBV7-9 and TRBJ2-5, with D maybe TRBD2 (6 bases). With 2 bases removed from V and 3 bases from J, the gap between germline ends came to 7 bases. The germline gives CDR1 SEHNR, CDR2 FQNEAQ (reference sequence). CDR3 length equals 13 residues.

The chain carries TRBV2 and TRBJ2-3; a weak D match, TRBD1 (5 bases). Germline CDR1 SNHLY, CDR2 FYNNEI. There are 12 residues in the CDR3. Trimming removed 8 bases at V and 3 bases at J, with 9 bases between. The CDR3 region is CASSRETDTQYF. CDR3 nucleotides: TGTGCCAGCTCCAGGGAAACAGATACGCAGTATTTT.

The table lists this clone with a few counts. The chain's CDR3 is CASSLRADTQYF. CDR3 sequence (DNA): TGTGCCAGCAGTTTGCGTGCAGATACGCAGTATTTT. J is TRBJ2-3 and V is TRBV28; D not certain. CDR1 and CDR2 (germline): MDHEN, SYDVKM. Trimming removed 3 bases at V and 4 bases at J, with 5 bases between. The CDR3 covers 12 residues.

This clone has just a few counts. This chain joins TRBV14 and TRBJ1-2, with D tentatively TRBD1 (5 bases). There are 14 residues in the CDR3. V dropped 1 base and J dropped 8 bases, with 14 bases sitting between them. The germline V gene has CDR1 SGHDN and CDR2 FVKESK. CDR3 sequence: CASSQGSRAGGYTF. CDR3 nucleotide sequence: TGTGCCAGCAGCCAAGGAAGCAGGGCTGGCGGCTACACCTTC.

This sequence joins TRBV6-5 and TRBJ2-3; a weak D match, TRBD2 (6 bases). Germline V lookup: CDR1 MNHEY, CDR2 SVGAGI. This CDR3 has 14 amino acids. Deletions cut 6 bases from V and 2 bases from J, with 12 bases between. The CDR3 loop is CASSRGVVTDTQYF. Here the CDR3 DNA reads TGTGCCAGCAGCCGCGGGGTAGTCACAGATACGCAGTATTTT.

This chain joins TRBV7-9 and TRBJ1-1, with D hard to call. Looked up from germline, CDR1 is SEHNR and CDR2 is FQNEAQ (reference sequence). This CDR3 comprises 13 residues. Trimming pared 6 bases from V and 1 base from J, leaving 9 bases between. The CDR3 loop reads CASRTDTNTEAFF. The CDR3, as DNA: TGTGCCAGCAGGACGGATACGAACACTGAAGCTTTCTTT.

There are a few counts of this clone. The chain employs TRBV25-1 and TRBJ2-7; 7 positions agree with TRBD1. Germline loops: CDR1 MGHDK, CDR2 SYGVNS. CDR3 length: 15 amino acids. Trimming took 3 bases from V and 3 from J; bases not matched to a gene: 8. This CDR3 reads CASSDPGQSNYEQYF. The CDR3 region has the DNA TGTGCCAGCAGTGATCCGGGACAGAGTAACTACGAGCAGTACTTC.

The chain links TRBV4-1 to TRBJ1-1, with D possibly matching TRBD1 (5 bases). The ends were cut back, 7 bases at V and 1 base at J, with 25 bases in the middle. The CDR3 is made up of 18 amino acids. Germline values: CDR1 MGHRA, CDR2 YSYEKL. The CDR3 DNA follows: TGCGCCAGCAACCGAAGACGGGGCAGGGTGGAACGGAACACTGAAGCTTTCTTT. Translating gives CASNRRRGRVERNTEAFF.